The clone carrying this TCR beta chain occurred a few times. Its antigen is not known. These data originate in a study of memory CD4+ T cells and cytomegalovirus serostatus. Study-wide results and limits: CD4+ memory repertoires contained about two fifths of the roughly 160 reported CMV TCRbeta sequences. CMV serostatus prediction reached median AUC approximately 0.95, or 0.91 with US-trained model.

The V gene's germline CDR1 is SGHTA and CDR2 FQGNSA. V shed 5 bases and J 4 bases; nucleotides not matched to a gene: 2. This CDR3 has 13 residues. The data were produced by immunoSEQ multiplex PCR, yet TCRdb's version contains in-frame clones alone and is incomplete. The sample has around 60,000 clones, 77% seen once. Single viable CD3+CD4+CD8-CD45RO+ cells were sorted as the memory CD4+ T cells. Serostatus was set by detecting CMV pp150, pp28, p38, p52 IgG. Sequences were obtained from memory CD4+ T cells from blood. The clonotype was recovered from an adult in good health and CMV-seronegative. The V gene is TRBV7-2, the J gene TRBJ1-5, with 7 positions matching TRBD1. The CDR3 DNA reads as TGTGCCAGCAGCCCACAGGGGAATCAGCCCCAGCATTTT. It translates to CASSPQGNQPQHF.